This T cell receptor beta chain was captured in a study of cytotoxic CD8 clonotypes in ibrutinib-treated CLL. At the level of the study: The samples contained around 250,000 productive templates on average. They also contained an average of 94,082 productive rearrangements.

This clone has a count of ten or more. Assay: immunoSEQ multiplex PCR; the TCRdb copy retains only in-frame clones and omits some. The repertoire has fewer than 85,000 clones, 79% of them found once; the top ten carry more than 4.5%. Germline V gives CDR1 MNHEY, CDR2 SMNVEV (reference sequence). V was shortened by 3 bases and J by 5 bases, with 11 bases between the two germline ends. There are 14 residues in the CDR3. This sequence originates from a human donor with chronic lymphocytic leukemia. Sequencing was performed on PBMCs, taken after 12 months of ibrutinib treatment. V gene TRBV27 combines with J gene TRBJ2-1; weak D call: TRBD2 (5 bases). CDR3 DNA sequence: TGTGCCAGCAGTTTGAGCGGAGCCCACAATGAGCAGTTCTTC. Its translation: CASSLSGAHNEQFF.